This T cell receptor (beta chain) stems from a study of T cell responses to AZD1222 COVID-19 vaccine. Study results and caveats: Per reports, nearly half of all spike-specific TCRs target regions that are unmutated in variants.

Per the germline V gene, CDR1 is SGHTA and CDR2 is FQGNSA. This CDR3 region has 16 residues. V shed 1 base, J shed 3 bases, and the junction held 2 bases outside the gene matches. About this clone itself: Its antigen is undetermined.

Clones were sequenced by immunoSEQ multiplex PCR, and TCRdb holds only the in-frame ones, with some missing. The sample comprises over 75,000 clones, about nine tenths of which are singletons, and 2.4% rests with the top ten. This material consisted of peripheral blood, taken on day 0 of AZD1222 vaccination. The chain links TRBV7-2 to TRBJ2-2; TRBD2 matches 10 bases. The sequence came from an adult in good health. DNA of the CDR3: TGTGCCAGCAGCTTAGTAGCGGGGGGTTACACCGGGGAGCTGTTTTTT. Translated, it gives CASSLVAGGYTGELFF.